These T cell receptor beta chains were read from a single sample in a study of blood T cell repertoires in COVID-19. Clones were read by immunoSEQ multiplex PCR, and TCRdb kept only the in-frame ones, dropping some. Among about 380,000 clones, less than 90% were seen once, and the ten largest hold about 2.7%. Sequenced sample: PBMCs or T cells enriched from blood (not recorded which). The receptors stem from a woman aged 25-40 years who had recovered from COVID-19. Both conserved end residues are part of each CDR3. Fields, in order: clone size, J gene, D gene, V gene, CDR3 protein. D genes are given only for firm matches. Clone size is shown for a subset of rows, as once, few, many or a class of expanded clone.

size: .
J: TRBJ2-1
D: .
V: TRBV2
CDR3: CASSDLTGSDEQFF

size: .
J: TRBJ2-1
D: .
V: TRBV11-2
CDR3: CASSGHEGESTYNEQFF

size: .
J: TRBJ2-3
D: TRBD1
V: TRBV28
CDR3: CASKNRGSTDTQYF

size: .
J: TRBJ2-2
D: .
V: TRBV4-1
CDR3: CASSQDPTPNTGELFF

size: .
J: TRBJ2-3
D: .
V: TRBV2
CDR3: CASSETRTALTDTQYF

size: .
J: TRBJ2-7
D: TRBD2
V: TRBV27
CDR3: CASHVGGSVTREQYF

size: .
J: TRBJ1-2
D: .
V: TRBV12-3/TRBV12-4
CDR3: CASSLQSYGYTF

size: .
J: TRBJ1-2
D: TRBD1
V: TRBV5-4
CDR3: CASSPETGAYGYTF

size: .
J: TRBJ2-3
D: .
V: TRBV18
CDR3: CASSLSPYLGGTTDTQYF

size: .
J: TRBJ2-2
D: .
V: TRBV24-1
CDR3: CATEENTGELFF

size: .
J: TRBJ2-2
D: .
V: TRBV19
CDR3: CASSIPGLHTGELFF

size: .
J: TRBJ1-1
D: .
V: TRBV4-1
CDR3: CASSQGTVGTSNMNTEAFF

size: .
J: TRBJ2-3
D: TRBD2
V: TRBV9
CDR3: CASSAGTSGSADTQYF

size: few
J: TRBJ2-1
D: .
V: TRBV3-1/TRBV3-2
CDR3: CASSQGSDYNEQFF

size: .
J: TRBJ2-7
D: .
V: TRBV28
CDR3: CASSSGFRSYEQYF

size: .
J: TRBJ1-5
D: TRBD1
V: TRBV19
CDR3: CASKLYDQGTGSLYSNQPQHF

size: .
J: TRBJ2-1
D: .
V: TRBV1
CDR3: CTSSYSYRCGYNEQFF

size: .
J: TRBJ2-3
D: TRBD2
V: TRBV5-1
CDR3: CASSSLSGGPDTQYF

size: .
J: TRBJ2-3
D: .
V: TRBV1
CDR3: CTSKPQVGGAVDTQYF

size: .
J: TRBJ1-5
D: .
V: TRBV15
CDR3: CATSRDLTGTQHF

size: .
J: TRBJ1-2
D: TRBD1
V: TRBV12-5
CDR3: CASGLVATGLLYGYTF

size: once
J: TRBJ1-5
D: TRBD1
V: TRBV4-1
CDR3: CASSRNWDRDNQPQHF

size: .
J: TRBJ1-2
D: .
V: TRBV7-2
CDR3: CASSPFRAVDGYTF

size: once
J: TRBJ1-1
D: .
V: TRBV28
CDR3: CASSMQGTAFF

size: .
J: TRBJ1-2
D: TRBD1
V: TRBV29-1
CDR3: CSAATGAGVYGYTF

size: .
J: TRBJ1-1
D: TRBD1
V: TRBV5-6
CDR3: CASSLVAWDRGNTEAFF

size: .
J: TRBJ2-3
D: .
V: TRBV19
CDR3: CASSIVEGADTQYF

size: .
J: TRBJ1-6
D: .
V: TRBV5-6
CDR3: CASSFQAGDGSF

size: .
J: TRBJ2-4
D: .
V: TRBV30
CDR3: CAWPGGVHIQYF

size: .
J: TRBJ2-5
D: .
V: TRBV27
CDR3: CASSTSRLDLRETQYF

size: few
J: TRBJ2-2
D: .
V: TRBV28
CDR3: CASTNLLAAGELFF

size: .
J: TRBJ2-1
D: TRBD2
V: TRBV2
CDR3: CASSKGLADNEQFF

size: .
J: TRBJ2-7
D: TRBD1
V: TRBV27
CDR3: CASSLNRGYEQYF

size: .
J: TRBJ2-7
D: .
V: TRBV7-9
CDR3: CASRLDSGSEQYF

size: .
J: TRBJ1-2
D: TRBD1
V: TRBV19
CDR3: CASSSGTGGYGYTF

size: .
J: TRBJ2-7
D: TRBD1
V: TRBV7-9
CDR3: CASSSPGQSYEQYF

size: .
J: TRBJ2-1
D: TRBD2
V: TRBV7-2
CDR3: CASKIERGDYNEQFF

size: .
J: TRBJ2-7
D: .
V: TRBV12-3/TRBV12-4
CDR3: CASSLWQDYEQYF

size: .
J: TRBJ1-5
D: .
V: TRBV28
CDR3: CASSLIPEPQHF

size: .
J: TRBJ2-7
D: TRBD2
V: TRBV14
CDR3: CASSQEPSGRVEYEQYF

size: .
J: TRBJ2-7
D: .
V: TRBV9
CDR3: CASSVNSRVNEQYF

size: .
J: TRBJ1-1
D: .
V: TRBV27
CDR3: CASSFLPPTTERGTEAFF

size: .
J: TRBJ2-7
D: .
V: TRBV7-8
CDR3: CASSPRELAGDEQYF

size: .
J: TRBJ1-4
D: .
V: TRBV2
CDR3: CASSVWDTNEKLFF

size: once
J: TRBJ2-3
D: .
V: TRBV20-1
CDR3: CSASGAGDTDTQYF

size: once
J: TRBJ1-4
D: .
V: TRBV12-3/TRBV12-4
CDR3: CASRQGTNEKLFF

size: few
J: TRBJ2-2
D: TRBD2
V: TRBV28
CDR3: CASSFLGGLARATGELFF

size: .
J: TRBJ1-2
D: TRBD1
V: TRBV28
CDR3: CASSLGGGRYGYTF

size: .
J: TRBJ1-3
D: .
V: TRBV5-4
CDR3: CASSFRGVLSGNTIYF

size: .
J: TRBJ1-2
D: TRBD1
V: TRBV3-1/TRBV3-2
CDR3: CASSQMTGISYGYTF